Below, 4 T cell receptor beta chains from the same sample are listed, as sequenced in a study of T-cell reconstitution after alpha-beta-depleted transplantation in children. Preparation of the TCRbeta library involved a method that used unique molecular identifiers. TCRdb re-derived calls from the PCR reads in MiXCR, one entry per CDR3 protein. Of 190,000 or so distinct CDR3 sequences listed, approximately 7% are singletons. Material: PBMCs from the stem cell graft donor, obtained from the stem cell graft. Receptors were obtained from a human donor who donated a stem cell graft to a child with Wiskott-Aldrich syndrome.

CDR3 residues: CAWRHPGQDGYTF. The CDR3 DNA sequence: TGTGCCTGGAGACACCCGGGCCAGGACGGCTACACCTTC. This sequence joins TRBV30 and TRBJ1-2, with D hard to call. V lost 3 bases, J lost 8 bases, and 16 bases lay in between. The CDR3 has 13 amino acids. Germline loops: CDR1 GTSNPN, CDR2 SVGIG (reference sequence).

There are many counts of this clonotype. This sequence joins TRBV7-6 and TRBJ2-3; TRBD2 matches 7 bases. The CDR3 has 14 amino acids. Losses at the gene ends were 3 bases for V and 1 base for J; bases not matched to a gene: 1. Germline V gene lookup returns CDR1 SGHVS and CDR2 FNYEAQ. As DNA, the CDR3 is TGTGCCAGCAGCTTTGGACTAGGCACAGATACGCAGTATTTT. It yields the protein CASSFGLGTDTQYF. The full variable domain, its missing parts supplied by reference TRBV7-6 and TRBJ2-3, is GAGVSQSPRYKVTKRGQDVALRCDPISGHVSLYWYRQALGQGPEFLTYFNYEAQQDKSGLPNDRFSAERPEGSISTLTIQRTEQRDSAMYRCASSFGLGTDTQYFGPGTRLTVL.

This clonotype was counted many times. This chain uses TRBV7-2 with TRBJ2-1, with D unclear. Between the trimmed V and J ends, which lost 6 bases and 4 bases, there was a span of 16 bases. CDR1 and CDR2 from the germline V gene are SGHTA and FQGNSA. CDR3 size: 15 residues. The CDR3 sequence: CASSPIPARYNEQFF. Here the CDR3 DNA reads TGTGCCAGCAGTCCGATCCCAGCGCGTTACAATGAGCAGTTCTTC.

This clonotype was seen ten or more times. The V and J genes are TRBV20-1 and TRBJ2-7; 10 bases match TRBD2. V was clipped by 5 bases and J by 5 bases; unmatched bases: 9. Germline V CDR1 and CDR2: DFQATT, SNEGSKA (reference sequence). The CDR3 spans 14 residues. CDR3 sequence: CSAGKLAGSNEQYF. CDR3 in DNA: TGCAGTGCTGGGAAACTAGCGGGAAGTAACGAGCAGTACTTC.